The 6 T cell receptor beta chains in this list originate from one sample, sequenced in a study of T cell repertoires in cytomegalovirus infection. Each CDR3 protein is one row after TCRdb ran MiXCR on the reads. The sample records fewer than 250,000 distinct CDR3 sequences, under 25% being singletons. Sequencing was carried out using CD8+ T cells from PBMCs. These receptors were obtained from a human donor in good health (CMV status not recorded). Some clones in this sample may be carry-over from other donors' samples.

A few counts support this clonotype. The chain employs TRBV2 and TRBJ1-2, with D possibly being TRBD1 (5 bases). The CDR3 covers 16 residues. Germline-derived CDR1 and CDR2 are SNHLY and FYNNEI. The V gene lost 5 bases and the J gene lost 4 bases, with 20 bases spanning the gap. The CDR3 DNA reads as TGTGCCAGCAGTTTCAATCCGGGGGATCTCTCCTATGGCTACACCTTC. It encodes CASSFNPGDLSYGYTF.

This clonotype was seen a few times. The chain carries TRBV5-1 and TRBJ1-1; 7 bases match TRBD1. This CDR3 has 13 amino acids. V was clipped by 4 bases and J by 5 bases; unmatched bases: 5. Germline values: CDR1 SGHRS, CDR2 YFSETQ. The CDR3, as DNA: TGCGCCAGCAGCCCCGGGACAGCGACTGAAGCTTTCTTT. Its protein product is CASSPGTATEAFF. The full variable domain, with the rest looked up from reference TRBV5-1 and TRBJ1-1, is KAGVTQTPRYLIKTRGQQVTLSCSPISGHRSVSWYQQTPGQGLQFLFEYFSETQRNKGNFPGRFSGRQFSNSRSEMNVSTLELGDSALYLCASSPGTATEAFFGQGTRLTVV.

Concerning this clonotype itself: A junction end diverges from the germline sequence, so it may reflect a read error. This sequence joins TRBV5-3 and TRBJ1-6, with D possibly TRBD1 on 5 matching bases. TRBV5-3 is treated as an ORF (open reading frame) with a function not yet certain. CDR3 length: 14 amino acids. The CDR3 region has the DNA TGTGCCAGCAGCTTGGGGCAGGCTAATTCACTCCTCCACTTT. Encoded protein: CASSLGQANSLLHF.

The genes are TRBV29-1 and TRBJ1-2, with 7 nucleotides matching TRBD1. J gave up 4 bases and V 5 bases, and 10 bases lay outside the gene matches. The CDR3 is made up of 14 amino acids. Germline V gene data show CDR1 as SQVTM and CDR2 as ANQGSEA. This CDR3 reads CSVPGQVGAYGYTF. The CDR3 DNA reads TGCAGCGTTCCCGGACAGGTCGGCGCCTATGGCTACACCTTC.

The table lists this clonotype with many counts. The chain joins TRBV27 to TRBJ2-1, with D possibly being TRBD2 (5 bases). Germline V gene lookup returns CDR1 MNHEY and CDR2 SMNVEV (reference sequence). The CDR3 loop spans 15 amino acids. Trimming stripped 4 bases from V and 2 bases from J, with 12 bases between. The CDR3 DNA is TGTGCCAGCAGTTCCATAGCGCATACCTACAATGAGCAGTTCTTC. This encodes CASSSIAHTYNEQFF.

The CDR3 region has the DNA TGTGCCAGCAGACTCCTGGAGGGCTCGAACACTGAAGCTTTCTTT. Translation: CASRLLEGSNTEAFF. The chain uses TRBV12-3 or TRBV12-4 and TRBJ1-1; no clear D gene. Trimming cost V 6 bases and J 1 base, with 15 bases left between them. The CDR3 has 15 amino acids.